The clone carrying this TCR beta chain was seen a single time. The data originate from a study of shared clonotypes between healthy human individuals. The CDR3 length is 13 residues. V dropped 7 bases and J dropped 4 bases, with 13 bases sitting between them. Germline CDR1 reads SNHLY; CDR2 reads FYNNEI. TCRdb's copy holds only in-frame clones and misses some; the assay was immunoSEQ multiplex PCR. The sample includes 490,000 or so clones, around 79% of them seen just once. Each of the donors was a healthy adult who was HIV-negative and had not had a recent acute infection or vaccination. Material for sequencing was PBMCs. The TCR was taken from a woman aged 40 to 55 in good health. Some clones in this sample may be carry-over from other donors' samples. V is TRBV2 and J is TRBJ2-5; possibly TRBD2 for D (7 bases). The CDR3 DNA reads TGTGCCAGCACCCGAGGGGGGGTAGAGACCCAGTACTTC. Encoded protein: CASTRGGVETQYF.